Below are 31 T cell receptor beta chains sequenced from a single sample in a study of shared clonotypes between healthy human individuals. Naivety among CD8 cells was defined by CD45RO negativity and positive CCR7 selection, thereby excluding terminally differentiated effector memory CD45RA+ cells. TCRdb's table, derived via immunoSEQ multiplex PCR, lists solely in-frame clones and lacks some. The repertoire holds 1.5 million to 2.5 million clones, with approximately 94% as singletons. The sequenced sample was naive CD8+ T cells sorted from blood. These receptors were collected from a man aged 18 to 30 in good health.

CDR3 DNA sequence: TGTGCCAGCAGTTACTCCGGGAGCCCTAACTATGGCTACACCTTC. Its translation: CASSYSGSPNYGYTF. The V gene is TRBV6-5, the J gene TRBJ1-2, with D hard to call. This CDR3 comprises 15 residues. CDR1 and CDR2 (germline): MNHEY, SVGAGI. The V end lost 0 bases, the J end lost 0 bases, and 8 bases lay between the germline ends.

The V call is TRBV25-1, the J call TRBJ1-1; perhaps TRBD1 as D (6 bases). With 6 bases removed from V and 6 bases from J, the gap between germline ends came to 17 bases. The CDR3 spans 14 residues. Germline CDR1 MGHDK, CDR2 SYGVNS. The DNA for the CDR3 is TGTGCCAGCAGCTTTACAGGGTGGGGACCTGAAGCTTTCTTT. Translation gives CASSFTGWGPEAFF. Using reference TRBV25-1 and TRBJ1-1 for the parts outside the CDR3, the full variable domain is EADIYQTPRYLVIGTGKKITLECSQTMGHDKMYWYQQDPGMELHLIHYSYGVNSTEKGDLSSESTVSRIRTEHFPLTLESARPSHTSQYLCASSFTGWGPEAFFGQGTRLTVV.

V and J are TRBV2 and TRBJ1-1; TRBD1 agrees at 7 bases. The junction had 9 bases not matched to a gene; V was cut back by 1 base and J by 1 base. CDR3 length: 17 residues. The germline V gene encodes CDR1 SNHLY and CDR2 FYNNEI. DNA of the CDR3: TGTGCCAGCAGTGAAGTCTTACAGGGGATGGCGAACACTGAAGCTTTCTTT. This gives the protein CASSEVLQGMANTEAFF.

The V call is TRBV6-5, the J call TRBJ1-5, with a weak D call TRBD1 (5 bases). Trimming took off 0 bases at V and 4 bases at J, with 13 bases between the two ends. The CDR3 loop spans 16 amino acids. The germline CDR1 and CDR2 sequences are MNHEY and SVGAGI. The CDR3 sequence is CASSYSFAGGNQPQHF. The CDR3 DNA reads TGTGCCAGCAGTTACTCCTTTGCGGGGGGGAATCAGCCCCAGCATTTT.

The chain links TRBV9 to TRBJ2-7; 12 nucleotides match TRBD2. Germline assignment: CDR1 SGDLS and CDR2 YYNGEE. Trimming removed 0 bases from V and 2 bases from J; junction bases left unmatched: 9. The CDR3 is 18 residues long. The CDR3 nucleotides are TGTGCCAGCAGCGTAGCAGGAGATTGGACTAGCGGGACCTACGAGCAGTACTTC. Amino acid sequence: CASSVAGDWTSGTYEQYF.

V usage is TRBV5-4 and J usage is TRBJ2-1; D not resolved. Trimming pared 1 base from V and 0 bases from J, leaving 8 bases between. Germline CDR1 reads SGHNT; CDR2 reads YYREEE (reference sequence). This CDR3 region has 15 residues. CDR3 in DNA: TGTGCCAGCAGCTTGTGGCAGAGCTCCTACAATGAGCAGTTCTTC. Translated: CASSLWQSSYNEQFF.

The V and J genes are TRBV30 and TRBJ1-4; D not certain. The CDR3 covers 13 residues. The germline CDR1 and CDR2 sequences are GTSNPN and SVGIG (reference sequence). V dropped 0 bases and J dropped 7 bases, with 9 bases sitting between them. The CDR3 here is CAWSVLGGEKLFF. CDR3 nucleotide sequence: TGTGCCTGGAGTGTACTGGGTGGTGAAAAACTGTTTTTT.

This clone was seen just once. This sequence joins TRBV7-6 and TRBJ1-1; no clear D. V dropped 4 bases and J dropped 1 base, with 7 bases sitting between them. Germline CDR1 reads SGHVS; CDR2 reads FNYEAQ. The CDR3 sequence is 13 residues long. The chain's CDR3 is CASSWEANTEAFF. The CDR3 region has the DNA TGTGCCAGCAGCTGGGAGGCGAACACTGAAGCTTTCTTT.

The genes are TRBV7-9 and TRBJ1-2; 10 bases agree with TRBD1. The length of the CDR3 is 15 residues. Germline CDR1 and CDR2: SEHNR and FQNEAQ (reference sequence). The junction had 9 bases not matched to a gene; V was cut back by 5 bases and J by 6 bases. The CDR3: CASSDGQGGFHGYTF. In DNA form, the CDR3 reads TGTGCCAGCAGCGACGGACAGGGGGGATTCCATGGCTACACCTTC.

The chain links TRBV5-6 to TRBJ2-1, with 11 nucleotides matching TRBD1. With 4 bases clipped from V and 4 bases from J, the junction kept 10 bases outside the gene matches. The CDR3 covers 17 residues. The V gene's germline CDR1 is SGHDT and CDR2 YYEEEE. The CDR3, as DNA: TGTGCCAGCAGCCCAGAGGTCGGGACAGGGGGTTACAATGAGCAGTTCTTC. It codes for CASSPEVGTGGYNEQFF. Complete variable domain (other parts from reference TRBV5-6 and TRBJ2-1): DAGVTQSPTHLIKTRGQQVTLRCSPKSGHDTVSWYQQALGQGPQFIFQYYEEEERQRGNFPDRFSGHQFPNYSSELNVNALLLGDSALYLCASSPEVGTGGYNEQFFGPGTRLTVL.

Here the CDR3 reads CASSGWTGGLNTEAFF. As DNA, the CDR3 is TGTGCCAGCAGCGGTTGGACAGGGGGTTTGAACACTGAAGCTTTCTTT. The chain has TRBV7-9 and TRBJ1-1, with 10 nucleotides matching TRBD1. CDR3 length: 16 amino acids. Germline V gene data show CDR1 as SEHNR and CDR2 as FQNEAQ (reference sequence). The V and J ends lost 5 bases and 0 bases, in that order; junction bases with no gene match: 6.

This sequence joins TRBV27 and TRBJ1-2; D gene uncertain. V was cut by 0 bases and J by 8 bases, with 19 bases left in between. CDR3 size: 16 residues. Per the germline V gene, CDR1 is MNHEY and CDR2 is SMNVEV (reference sequence). CDR3 coding DNA: TGTGCCAGCAGTTTATCGATCTCGGGGTCCAACGGAGGCTACACCTTC. Protein: CASSLSISGSNGGYTF.

The chain carries TRBV4-3 and TRBJ2-2; D might be TRBD1 (5 bases). Trimming stripped 8 bases from V and 1 base from J, with 11 bases between. CDR3 length: 14 residues. Germline V gene data show CDR1 as LGHNA and CDR2 as YSLEER. CDR3 region: CASRTGLNTGELFF. The CDR3 nucleotides read TGCGCCAGCCGAACAGGCTTGAACACCGGGGAGCTGTTTTTT.

In DNA form, the CDR3 reads TGCGCCAGCAGCGGATCTCTAGGGGCTAGCGGGATTGGCACAGATACGCAGTATTTT. It encodes CASSGSLGASGIGTDTQYF. The chain has TRBV4-1 and TRBJ2-3; TRBD2 agrees at 9 bases. V lost 5 bases, J lost 1 base, and 16 bases stayed unmatched. The CDR3 length is 19 residues. CDR1 is MGHRA, CDR2 YSYEKL, per germline.

The V and J genes are TRBV19 and TRBJ2-5, with 8 bases identical to TRBD1. Germline CDR1 and CDR2: LNHDA and SQIVND (reference sequence). V lost 1 base, J lost 0 bases, and 1 base stayed unmatched. There are 15 residues in the CDR3. The CDR3 loop is CASSIGDRYQETQYF. CDR3 nucleotides: TGTGCCAGTAGTATAGGGGACAGGTACCAAGAGACCCAGTACTTC.

The chain uses TRBV6-1 and TRBJ1-5, with no clear D. This CDR3 spans 14 amino acids. V lost 8 bases to trimming and J lost 2 bases, with 13 bases between them. Germline values: CDR1 MNHNS, CDR2 SASEGT. Here the CDR3 reads CASGLVRGNQPQHF. Written as DNA, the CDR3 is TGTGCCAGCGGACTCGTGAGAGGCAATCAGCCCCAGCATTTT.

V gene TRBV6-5 combines with J gene TRBJ2-3, with 11 bases aligning to TRBD2. This CDR3 is 15 amino acids long. Trimming took 4 bases from V and 6 from J; bases not matched to a gene: 6. The germline gives CDR1 MNHEY, CDR2 SVGAGI. The CDR3 DNA is TGTGCCAGCAGTTTACTAGCGGGGGCGGCGGATACGCAGTATTTT. It yields the protein CASSLLAGAADTQYF.

As for this clone: Other DNA sequences of this sample code for an identical CDR3. The chain combines TRBV10-2 with TRBJ2-7; TRBD1 is a possible D gene (5 bases). Looked up from germline, CDR1 is WSHSY and CDR2 is SAAADI. The CDR3 has 12 amino acids. Trimming pared 3 bases from V and 4 bases from J, leaving 7 bases between. The CDR3 DNA reads TGCGCCAGCAGTGAAGCAGGGTACGAGCAGTACTTC. Translating gives CASSEAGYEQYF.

The CDR3 loop is CASSQDRAPTYEQYF. Here the CDR3 DNA reads TGCGCCAGCAGCCAAGATCGGGCACCTACCTACGAGCAGTACTTC. V and J are TRBV4-3 and TRBJ2-7; D unresolved. Trimming took 0 bases from V and 2 from J, leaving 11 bases between them. The germline V gene has CDR1 LGHNA and CDR2 YSLEER. The CDR3 is 15 amino acids.

This clone was counted a few times. The genes are TRBV4-1 and TRBJ2-7, with 8 bases fitting TRBD1. The CDR3 spans 13 residues. V lost 3 bases, J lost 6 bases, and 4 bases stayed unmatched. Germline lookup yields CDR1 MGHRA and CDR2 YSYEKL. DNA for the CDR3: TGCGCCAGCAGCCACCGGACAGGGCTCGAGCAGTACTTC. This encodes CASSHRTGLEQYF.

The chain combines TRBV6-1 with TRBJ1-3, with unresolved D. Between the trimmed V and J ends, which lost 0 bases and 0 bases, there was a span of 6 bases. Germline V CDR1 and CDR2: MNHNS, SASEGT. The CDR3 covers 15 residues. DNA of the CDR3: TGTGCCAGCAGTGAAGCGTGGGTCTCTGGAAACACCATATATTTT. Translation: CASSEAWVSGNTIYF.

This clone was found once. The V call is TRBV9, the J call TRBJ2-1; 8 bases map to TRBD1. Trimming removed 1 base from V and 1 base from J; junction bases left unmatched: 4. CDR1 is SGDLS and CDR2 is YYNGEE in the germline V gene. The CDR3 has 16 amino acids. Here the CDR3 DNA reads TGTGCCAGCAGCGTATTGTACAGGGGGTCCTACAATGAGCAGTTCTTC. Protein product: CASSVLYRGSYNEQFF.

The chain uses TRBV25-1 and TRBJ1-5, with D possibly being TRBD1 (6 bases). V was pared by 2 bases and J by 7 bases, with 9 bases between. CDR1 MGHDK and CDR2 SYGVNS come from the germline V gene. This CDR3 contains 13 residues. CDR3 nucleotide sequence: TGTGCCAGCAGTGAAACAGGGAGGCAGCCCCAGCATTTT. Its protein is CASSETGRQPQHF. Variable domain in full (rest from reference TRBV25-1 and TRBJ1-5): EADIYQTPRYLVIGTGKKITLECSQTMGHDKMYWYQQDPGMELHLIHYSYGVNSTEKGDLSSESTVSRIRTEHFPLTLESARPSHTSQYLCASSETGRQPQHFGDGTRLSIL.

The chain joins TRBV7-6 to TRBJ1-3, with D possibly matching TRBD1 (5 bases). The V end lost 3 bases, the J end lost 0 bases, and 9 bases lay between the germline ends. CDR1 is SGHVS and CDR2 is FNYEAQ in the germline V gene. This CDR3 has 15 amino acids. This chain's CDR3 is CASSFGGDSGNTIYF. CDR3 bases: TGTGCCAGCAGCTTTGGAGGGGACTCTGGAAACACCATATATTTT.

For this clone: Other nucleotide sequences in the sample specify the same CDR3. The chain carries TRBV28 and TRBJ2-7, with 9 nucleotides matching TRBD2. The ends lost 6 bases at V and 2 bases at J; junction bases unmatched: 5. This CDR3 has 14 residues. CDR1 and CDR2 from the germline V gene are MDHEN and SYDVKM. The CDR3 nucleotides are TGTGCCAGCAGGGCTAGCGGGGAGACCTACGAGCAGTACTTC. It translates to CASRASGETYEQYF.

Turning to this clone: This specimen includes other DNA sequences encoding the same CDR3. The chain uses TRBV6-5 and TRBJ2-7, with D perhaps TRBD1 or TRBD2 (5 bases each). The germline V gene encodes CDR1 MNHEY and CDR2 SVGAGI. V was shortened by 2 bases and J by 2 bases, with 10 bases between the two germline ends. The CDR3 runs to 14 residues. CDR3 DNA sequence: TGTGCCAGCAGTTACGGTCAGGGACCCTACGAGCAGTACTTC. Protein sequence: CASSYGQGPYEQYF.

The CDR3 nucleotides are TGTGCCAGCAGCTTCAGGGGAAAGTCTCCCTACGAGCAGTACTTC. This encodes CASSFRGKSPYEQYF. The V and J genes are TRBV11-2 and TRBJ2-7; perhaps TRBD1 as D (6 bases). Looked up from germline, CDR1 is SGHAT and CDR2 is FQNNGV. Trimming shortened V by 3 bases and J by 2 bases, and 14 bases separated the two germline ends. This CDR3 has 15 amino acids.

This clone was recorded a few times. The chain employs TRBV10-3 and TRBJ1-6; D is possibly TRBD1 (5 bases). Germline V CDR1 and CDR2: ENHRY, SYGVKD. V was trimmed by 8 bases and J by 6 bases, leaving 11 bases between them. The CDR3 loop spans 13 amino acids. CDR3 sequence: CAIGAGLNSPLHF. The CDR3 region has the DNA TGTGCCATCGGGGCCGGGCTTAATTCACCCCTCCACTTT.

The chain couples TRBV18 to TRBJ2-3; no reliable D call. CDR3 length equals 12 residues. With 6 bases removed from V and 0 bases from J, the gap between germline ends came to 4 bases. Per germline, CDR1 KGHSH and CDR2 LQKENI. The CDR3 protein is CASSISTDTQYF. In DNA form, the CDR3 reads TGTGCCAGCTCTATAAGCACAGATACGCAGTATTTT.

The chain has TRBV27 and TRBJ2-7; D tentatively fits TRBD1 or TRBD2 (5 bases each). This CDR3 has 14 residues. Germline loops: CDR1 MNHEY, CDR2 SMNVEV (reference sequence). Trimming took off 3 bases at V and 3 bases at J, with 12 bases between the two ends. The CDR3 sequence: CASSLRGNHYEQYF. In nucleotides, the CDR3 is TGTGCCAGCAGTTTGAGGGGCAATCACTACGAGCAGTACTTC.

The genes are TRBV29-1 and TRBJ1-3, with 11 nucleotides matching TRBD1. Germline CDR1 and CDR2: SQVTM and ANQGSEA. The CDR3 covers 13 residues. Germline trimming cut 3 bases from V and 8 bases from J; bases unmatched to any gene: 3. CDR3 sequence (DNA): TGCAGCGTTGAGGGACAGGGGGAATACACCATATATTTT. The encoded protein is CSVEGQGEYTIYF.